The following is a TCR beta chain sequence with its context. The antigen this receptor binds is unknown. No per-base quality is available; no much larger clone lies one base away. TCR CDR3 regions were amplified from genomic DNA by multiplex PCR using the deep immunoSEQ assay. Extracted genomic DNA from each cell subset was distributed evenly across all wells of several immunoSEQ 96-well plates, and each plate was treated as a replicate. For unsorted PBMC, 300 to 350 ng genomic DNA, equal to tens of thousands of T cell genomes, was loaded into each replicate PCR. Ten immunoSEQ deep assay plates were used to sequence unsorted PBMC genomic DNA. The purified libraries were quantified using a Qubit 3.0 fluorometer, sized with a Bioanalyzer 2100, and then quantified again using the KAPA Library Quantification kit. Every immunoSEQ 96-well plate was sequenced on a dedicated single-read 150-cycle Illumina NextSeq 550 flow cell. On the study's bioinformatics: Because the immunoSEQ output held only junctional sequences and lacked quality scores, the filtering could not match the filtering applied to full-length reads. Sequences were annotated with PyIR, a Python wrapper for IgBLAST v1.9, and V/J genes and CDR3 were assigned using IMGT germline references. Reads were removed for weak V/J assignments (E-value above 1e-6), missing CDR3, stop codons, out-of-frame junctions, or ambiguous translated residues. V3J clonotypes were defined as sequences sharing the same inferred V gene, J gene, and CDR3 amino acid sequence. The percentage overlap between two repertoires was calculated by dividing the number of shared unique clonotypes by the size of the smaller repertoire. Repertoire richness was assessed with RTK rarefaction, the Chao1 estimator, and Recon v2.1 estimates of unobserved clonotypes. This immuneACCESS table, as held by TCRdb, lists in-frame sequences with V and J called but not all clones. Of the missing ones, under half trace to an unresolved V gene in checked studies; the others have no known cause. For V, J and clone size, that table is used; D and trimming come from the DNA. The sample has fewer than 500,000 clones on record, nearly 80% of them singletons. The ten largest account for approximately 12% of the sample.

The data stem from a study of shared clonotypes between healthy human individuals (TCRdb year 2020). At the level of the whole study: The cohort comprised two women and a few men aged 18 to 49 years. To increase sequencing depth and limit assay-specific biases, different laboratories used diverse techniques to prepare libraries and sequence TCR repertoires. Leukapheresis yielded between about 0.85 and 10 billion PBMCs per donor. To estimate repertoire size and how much clonotype sharing occurs between individuals, the study deeply sequenced the blood TCR repertoires of five healthy adults.

Healthy HIV-negative adults with no recently reported acute infections or vaccinations were included as donors. Every donor was a Caucasian adult residing in Nashville, Tennessee, USA. For unsorted samples, 100 million or so PBMCs were counted, and genomic DNA was extracted using the QIAamp DNA Blood Mini kit. Blood was collected by leukapheresis, and PBMCs were isolated by Ficoll-Histopaque density gradient centrifugation and then cryopreserved in liquid nitrogen vapor phase. Taken from the germline V gene, the CDR1 and CDR2 loops are SGHNT and YENEEA. Its CDR3 holds 16 amino acids, cysteine through phenylalanine. Only the CDR3 DNA is retained, 48 bases long and in frame from the first base. The full study reports these points: Sampling was restricted to blood, and TCR repertoires in tissue are likely to differ from TCR repertoires in blood. Because the study included only a small number of donors, the genetic and exposure-history diversity represented was limited. Pairwise subsampling indicated that sequencing depth was expected to affect the degree of clonotype sharing among donors.

This TCR was recovered from a woman in her forties in good health. Some clones in this sample may be carry-over from other donors' samples. Recombination connected TRBV11-3 to TRBJ2-5; the junction holds 7 bases that match TRBD1. The end of the DNA aligns better with TRBJ2-7, so the J call may be wrong. Specimen: PBMCs. The base sequence is TGTGCCAGCAGCTGGAGTTCCGGGACAGCGACCTACGAGCAGTACTTC. This sequence encodes CASSWSSGTATYEQYF.